These 11 T cell receptor beta chains came from one sample sequenced in a study of identical twins. TCRdb analysed the 5' RACE reads with MiXCR anew, one entry per CDR3 protein. The repertoire has some 1,700,000 distinct CDR3 sequences, about 30% of them found once; the top ten carry more than 0.25%. Source material: cord blood. The receptors derive from a newborn girl in good health.

This sequence joins TRBV5-1 and TRBJ2-5; D is perhaps TRBD1 (8 bases). The V gene's germline CDR1 is SGHRS and CDR2 YFSETQ. The V end was cut by 4 bases, the J end by 11 bases, with 15 bases between. CDR3 size: 12 residues. The CDR3 nucleotides are TGCGCCAGCAGCCCCGGACAGGGAGGGCAGTACTTC. Translating it yields CASSPGQGGQYF.

The gene calls are TRBV12-3 or TRBV12-4 and TRBJ1-1, with TRBD1 identical over 7 bases. J gave up 0 bases and V 6 bases, and 10 bases lay outside the gene matches. CDR3 size: 16 residues. CDR3 nucleotides: TGTGCCAGCAGGAGACAGGGTCGGGGTGTGAACACTGAAGCTTTCTTT. This encodes CASRRQGRGVNTEAFF.

The chain links TRBV11-2 to TRBJ2-4; TRBD1 might be the D (6 bases). V lost 1 base, J lost 13 bases, and 17 bases lay in between. Germline V lookup: CDR1 SGHAT, CDR2 FQNNGV. This CDR3 is built from 14 residues. CDR3 loop: CASSLGQASGEQYF. Written as DNA, the CDR3 is TGTGCCAGCAGCTTAGGACAGGCCTCCGGGGAGCAGTACTTC.

The chain carries TRBV2 and TRBJ2-3, with 13 bases identical to TRBD2. J lost 1 base, V lost 6 bases, and 10 bases had no gene match. CDR1 and CDR2 (germline): SNHLY, FYNNEI. CDR3 length: 18 amino acids. Here the CDR3 DNA reads TGTGCCAGCAGGAGGACCCGTGGACTAGCGGGGGGCACAGATACGCAGTATTTT. Translating it yields CASRRTRGLAGGTDTQYF.

V usage is TRBV24-1 and J usage is TRBJ2-1; D is perhaps TRBD2 (6 bases). Per germline, CDR1 KGHDR and CDR2 SFDVKD. Trimming left V 0 bases short and J 6 bases short, with 11 bases between. CDR3 length: 15 amino acids. The CDR3 nucleotides are TGTGCCACCAGTGATTTGATCCGGGACTTCAATGAGCAGTTCTTC. Translation gives CATSDLIRDFNEQFF.

This chain uses TRBV3-1 with TRBJ2-7; 12 bases map to TRBD2. With V trimmed by 3 bases and J by 5 bases, 11 bases remained unmatched. The germline gives CDR1 LGHDT, CDR2 YNNKEL (reference sequence). The CDR3 totals 17 residues. In DNA form, the CDR3 reads TGTGCCAGCAGCCATCGACTAGCGGGGGACGCAAGGAACGAGCAGTACTTC. Amino acid sequence: CASSHRLAGDARNEQYF.

This clonotype has more than one count but fewer than ten. The V gene is TRBV29-1, the J gene TRBJ1-5; D remains ambiguous. V was cut by 3 bases and J by 8 bases, with 14 bases left in between. Germline CDR1 and CDR2: SQVTM and ANQGSEA. The CDR3 is made up of 13 amino acids. The CDR3 DNA follows: TGCAGCGTTGATGCGCCGGGGTTAGAGCCCCAGCATTTT. Translated, it gives CSVDAPGLEPQHF.

This clonotype has at least ten counts. The chain recombines TRBV29-1 with TRBJ2-3; TRBD2 matches at 9 bases. Trimming took 3 bases from V and 4 from J; bases not matched to a gene: 2. The CDR3 totals 13 residues. Germline CDR1 is SQVTM and CDR2 is ANQGSEA. CDR3 region: CSVDGGRADTQYF. CDR3 in DNA: TGCAGCGTTGACGGCGGGAGGGCAGATACGCAGTATTTT.

The chain carries TRBV6-2 or TRBV6-3 and TRBJ2-3, with D perhaps given as TRBD1 or TRBD2 (5 bases each). Germline V CDR1 and CDR2: MNHEY, SVGEGT. The CDR3 totals 13 residues. Between the trimmed V and J ends, which lost 6 bases and 4 bases, there was a span of 11 bases. CDR3 DNA sequence: TGTGCCAGCAGGGAACTGGGGGCAGATACGCAGTATTTT. This sequence encodes CASRELGADTQYF.

The CDR3 nucleotides are TGTGCCACCAGTGATTTGGGGTCGGATGAGCAGTTCTTC. The encoded protein is CATSDLGSDEQFF. The chain carries TRBV24-1 and TRBJ2-1; no definite D call. CDR1 is KGHDR and CDR2 is SFDVKD in the germline V gene. The CDR3 sequence is 13 residues long. The V and J ends lost 0 bases and 8 bases respectively, with 7 bases between them.

This CDR3 reads CASSHGSGHTDTQYF. DNA of the CDR3: TGTGCCAGCAGCCACGGGAGCGGACACACAGATACGCAGTATTTT. The chain couples TRBV28 to TRBJ2-3; maybe TRBD2 (6 bases). Germline CDR1 is MDHEN and CDR2 is SYDVKM. The CDR3 has 15 amino acids. Trimming left V 6 bases short and J 2 bases short, with 15 bases between.